A selection of T cell receptor beta chains follows, all from one sample in a study of shared clonotypes between healthy human individuals. TCRdb's copy holds only in-frame clones and misses some; the assay was immunoSEQ multiplex PCR. The data show some 1.5 million clones, 98% seen once. The specimen was naive CD4+ T cells sorted from blood. These receptors were taken from a man under 40 in good health. The CDR3 runs from the conserved cysteine through the conserved F or W. A D gene is named only where the DNA matches it firmly. Only some rows state a clone size, as once, few, many or a class for expanded clones.

>TRBV19|TRBJ2-7|.|.
CATSKGGLPYEQYF
TGTGCCACAAGCAAGGGGGGGCTTCCCTACGAGCAGTACTTC
>TRBV11-2|TRBJ2-1|.|TRBD2
CASSLPTSGNEQFF
TGTGCCAGCAGCCTCCCGACTAGCGGAAATGAGCAGTTCTTC
>TRBV27|TRBJ2-7|once|.
CASSLRDGYEQYF
TGTGCCAGCAGTTTGCGGGACGGCTACGAGCAGTACTTC
>TRBV9|TRBJ2-3|.|.
CASSVVGGTDTQYF
TGTGCCAGCAGCGTAGTAGGAGGCACAGATACGCAGTATTTT
>TRBV19|TRBJ2-5|.|.
CASTMGPGHHETQYF
TGTGCCAGTACCATGGGACCGGGACACCACGAGACCCAGTACTTC
>TRBV5-4|TRBJ2-2|many|.
CASSLGLNTGELFF
TGTGCCAGCAGCTTGGGACTGAACACCGGGGAGCTGTTTTTT
>TRBV18|TRBJ1-4|once|TRBD1
CASSPPGGEKLFF
TGTGCCAGCTCACCGCCAGGGGGCGAAAAACTGTTTTTT
>TRBV2|TRBJ2-1|.|TRBD1
CASRMTGLGNEQFF
TGTGCCAGCAGGATGACAGGGCTGGGCAATGAGCAGTTCTTC
>TRBV5-1|TRBJ2-3|.|TRBD2
CASSPGLAGPDTQYF
TGCGCCAGCAGCCCGGGACTAGCAGGACCAGATACGCAGTATTTT
>TRBV5-5|TRBJ2-7|.|.
CASSLTYYEQYF
TGTGCCAGCAGCTTAACATACTACGAGCAGTACTTC
>TRBV19|TRBJ1-1|.|TRBD1
CASRRDSGFNEAFF
TGTGCCAGCCGCCGGGACAGTGGCTTCAATGAAGCTTTCTTT
>TRBV7-3|TRBJ2-3|.|TRBD2
CASSLLAGGYTDTQYF
TGTGCCAGCAGTTTACTAGCGGGAGGGTACACAGATACGCAGTATTTT
>TRBV5-1|TRBJ2-1|.|TRBD2
CASSLDQLAGATFF
TGCGCCAGCAGCTTGGATCAACTAGCGGGAGCCACGTTCTTC
>TRBV6-5|TRBJ1-2|.|.
CASSYIGDYGYTF
TGTGCCAGCAGTTACATAGGAGATTATGGCTACACCTTC
>TRBV29-1|TRBJ2-5|.|TRBD1
CSVQQGAFGSETQYF
TGCAGCGTTCAACAGGGGGCGTTCGGGTCTGAGACCCAGTACTTC
>TRBV7-2|TRBJ2-1|.|.
CASTFTPARTQFF
TGTGCCAGCACCTTCACCCCCGCCAGGACGCAGTTCTTC
>TRBV9|TRBJ2-5|.|TRBD2
CASSVAGTSGSPGEETQYF
TGTGCCAGCAGCGTAGCCGGGACTAGCGGGTCCCCGGGGGAAGAGACCCAGTACTTC
>TRBV7-9|TRBJ2-7|once|.
CAGSGPTSEQYF
TGTGCCGGTTCTGGCCCAACCTCCGAGCAGTACTTC
>TRBV18|TRBJ2-5|.|.
CASSPPGVLETQYF
TGTGCCAGCTCACCACCGGGGGTCCTGGAGACCCAGTACTTC
>TRBV27|TRBJ2-7|.|.
CASSGHYDYEQYF
TGTGCCAGCAGCGGGCATTACGACTACGAGCAGTACTTC
>TRBV11-1|TRBJ2-7|.|.
CASSLAVADEQYF
TGTGCCAGCAGCTTAGCTGTGGCCGACGAGCAGTACTTC
>TRBV11-2|TRBJ2-1|.|.
CASSLDRTTEQFF
TGTGCCAGCAGCTTAGATCGGACGACCGAGCAGTTCTTC
>TRBV5-4|TRBJ2-7|.|TRBD1
CASSLRDRGHEQYF
TGTGCCAGCAGCCTCCGGGACAGGGGTCACGAGCAGTACTTC
>TRBV5-8|TRBJ2-7|.|TRBD2
CASSRLVGLEGHEQYF
TGTGCCAGCAGCAGACTTGTCGGACTAGAGGGCCACGAGCAGTACTTC
>TRBV29-1|TRBJ2-7|.|TRBD2
CSVGLAGDYERYF
TGCAGCGTTGGACTAGCGGGAGATTACGAGCGGTACTTC
>TRBV27|TRBJ1-5|.|.
CASSSQGWNQPQHF
TGTGCCAGCAGTTCTCAGGGCTGGAATCAGCCCCAGCATTTT
>TRBV2|TRBJ2-3|.|.
CASQGQVTDTQYF
TGTGCCAGCCAAGGACAAGTCACAGATACGCAGTATTTT
>TRBV18|TRBJ2-2|.|TRBD1
CASSPLQGARGTGELFF
TGTGCCAGCTCACCACTACAGGGGGCTCGCGGCACCGGGGAGCTGTTTTTT
>TRBV11-2|TRBJ2-1|.|TRBD2
CASSLESWREVYNEQFF
TGTGCCAGCAGCTTAGAGTCTTGGCGGGAGGTATACAATGAGCAGTTCTTC
>TRBV19|TRBJ1-2|.|.
CASSGDIYGYTF
TGTGCCAGTAGTGGCGACATCTATGGCTACACCTTC
>TRBV5-4|TRBJ2-1|.|TRBD2
CASSLATSGLNEQFF
TGTGCCAGCAGCTTGGCCACTAGCGGTCTCAATGAGCAGTTCTTC
>TRBV7-2|TRBJ2-5|.|TRBD1
CASSLTGVGTQYF
TGTGCCAGCAGCTTAACAGGGGTGGGGACCCAGTACTTC
>TRBV28|TRBJ2-7|.|.
CASSLPSYEQYF
TGTGCCAGCAGTTTACCCAGCTACGAGCAGTACTTC
>TRBV7-6|TRBJ2-2|.|.
CASSLGDTGELFF
TGTGCCAGCAGCTTAGGTGACACCGGGGAGCTGTTTTTT
>TRBV9|TRBJ2-1|.|.
CASSLTTANNEQFF
TGTGCCAGCAGCTTGACGACAGCGAACAATGAGCAGTTCTTC
>TRBV18|TRBJ2-4|.|.
CASSQDRRAKNIQYF
TGTGCCAGCTCCCAGGACAGAAGAGCCAAAAACATTCAGTACTTC
>TRBV29-1|TRBJ2-3|.|.
CSVAGPLSTDTQYF
TGCAGCGTTGCGGGTCCCCTGAGCACAGATACGCAGTATTTT
>TRBV5-1|TRBJ2-5|.|TRBD2
CASKPRRFGTSDALQETQYF
TGCGCCAGCAAACCCCGGAGGTTTGGGACTAGCGACGCACTCCAAGAGACCCAGTACTTC
>TRBV10-1|TRBJ2-1|.|.
CASSDAGIYNEQFF
TGCGCCAGCAGTGATGCGGGAATTTACAATGAGCAGTTCTTC
>TRBV2|TRBJ2-2|.|.
CASSVGLTGELFF
TGTGCCAGCAGTGTCGGCCTTACCGGGGAGCTGTTTTTT
>TRBV10-2|TRBJ2-1|.|.
CASSAWDRSSYNEQFF
TGCGCCAGCAGTGCCTGGGACCGGAGCTCCTACAATGAGCAGTTCTTC
>TRBV4-1|TRBJ1-2|.|.
CASSHPPRGYGYTF
TGCGCCAGCAGCCACCCCCCGAGGGGCTATGGCTACACCTTC
>TRBV6-6|TRBJ1-3|.|.
CASSAFSGNTIYF
TGTGCCAGCAGCGCATTCTCTGGAAACACCATATATTTT
>TRBV7-6|TRBJ2-1|.|.
CASSSWMWEELLNEQFF
TGTGCCAGCAGCTCATGGATGTGGGAGGAACTACTTAATGAGCAGTTCTTC
>TRBV7-2|TRBJ1-1|.|.
CASSPGVRVIDTEAFF
TGTGCCAGCAGCCCCGGGGTCAGGGTTATCGACACTGAAGCTTTCTTT
>TRBV5-4|TRBJ2-5|.|.
CASSLGAASYSRETQYF
TGTGCCAGCAGCTTGGGGGCAGCGAGCTACTCAAGAGAGACCCAGTACTTC
>TRBV25-1|TRBJ2-1|once|.
CASINWGANEQFF
TGTGCCAGCATCAATTGGGGGGCGAATGAGCAGTTCTTC
>TRBV6-1|TRBJ2-7|.|TRBD1
CASRRGGQRYEQYF
TGTGCCAGCAGGCGAGGGGGCCAGCGGTACGAGCAGTACTTC
>TRBV5-4|TRBJ2-2|once|TRBD1
CASSLEGQGAYTGELFF
TGTGCCAGCAGCTTGGAGGGACAGGGGGCGTACACCGGGGAGCTGTTTTTT
>TRBV11-3|TRBJ2-2|.|TRBD1
CASGQGNTGELFF
TGTGCCAGCGGACAGGGAAACACCGGGGAGCTGTTTTTT
>TRBV9|TRBJ2-3|.|TRBD2
CASSAYGLAGDRDTQYF
TGTGCCAGCAGCGCTTATGGACTAGCGGGAGATAGAGATACGCAGTATTTT
>TRBV18|TRBJ2-3|.|.
CASYTENLAYSTDTQYF
TGTGCCAGCTATACAGAAAACCTAGCGTATAGCACAGATACGCAGTATTTT